A single sample gave rise to the 18 T cell receptor beta chains below, sequenced in a study of T cell responses to AZD1222 COVID-19 vaccine. Measured with immunoSEQ multiplex PCR; TCRdb has only the in-frame clones, and not every one. The sample has over 100,000 clones; less than 95% are singletons. The sequences come from peripheral blood, collected on day 0 of AZD1222 vaccination. Receptors were obtained from an adult in good health.

Here the CDR3 DNA reads TGTGCCACCAGCGGCACTACAGGGGGAGAAGCTTTCTTT. Its translation is CATSGTTGGEAFF. The V gene is TRBV24-1, the J gene TRBJ1-1; TRBD1 matches at 8 bases. Germline V gene data show CDR1 as KGHDR and CDR2 as SFDVKD. The CDR3 totals 13 residues. With V trimmed by 7 bases and J by 8 bases, 8 bases remained unmatched.

CDR3 sequence: CARSLPGVGLQETQYF. The DNA for the CDR3 is TGTGCCAGAAGCTTACCAGGGGTTGGCCTTCAAGAGACCCAGTACTTC. The V call is TRBV7-5, the J call TRBJ2-5; the table's D call, TRBD1, has no DNA check behind it. TRBV7-5 is assigned pseudogene status. CDR3 length: 16 residues.

This rearrangement joins TRBV15 to TRBJ2-4; D may be TRBD1 (6 bases). V dropped 1 base and J dropped 2 bases, with 12 bases sitting between them. This CDR3 contains 16 residues. CDR1 and CDR2 (germline): LNHNV, YYDKDF (reference sequence). The CDR3 region has the DNA TGTGCCACCAGCAGAGGACAGGCGGTTTCCAAAAACATTCAGTACTTC. The encoded protein is CATSRGQAVSKNIQYF. Variable domain in full (rest from reference TRBV15 and TRBJ2-4): DAMVIQNPRYQVTQFGKPVTLSCSQTLNHNVMYWYQQKSSQAPKLLFHYYDKDFNNEADTPDNFQSRRPNTSFCFLDIRSPGLGDTAMYLCATSRGQAVSKNIQYFGAGTRLSVL.

The J gene is TRBJ2-1, the V gene TRBV6-2 or TRBV6-3, with D tentatively TRBD2 (5 bases). CDR3 size: 12 residues. V lost 2 bases to trimming and J lost 9 bases, with 8 bases between them. The germline V gene has CDR1 MNHEY and CDR2 SVGEGT. The CDR3 DNA reads as TGTGCCAGCAGTTACGGAGCGGCTGAGCAGTTCTTC. Translation: CASSYGAAEQFF.

As regards this clone: The germline gene is not matched at one end of the junction; a read error may be the cause. The chain uses TRBV19 and TRBJ2-2, with D uncertain. Germline lookup yields CDR1 LNHDA and CDR2 SQIVND (reference sequence). CDR3 length equals 11 residues. In nucleotides, the CDR3 is TGTGCCAGTACTATAGCCGGGGAGCTGTTTTTT. Translation: CASTIAGELFF. The full variable domain, with the rest looked up from reference TRBV19 and TRBJ2-2, is DGGITQSPKYLFRKEGQNVTLSCEQNLNHDAMYWYRQDPGQGLRLIYYSQIVNDFQKGDIAEGYSVSREKKESFPLTVTSAQKNPTAFYLCASTIAGELFFGEGSRLTVL.

The CDR3 coding sequence is TGTGCCAGCACTTTAGGCTATAGCAATCAGCCCCAGCATTTT. Amino acid sequence: CASTLGYSNQPQHF. The chain recombines TRBV5-6 with TRBJ1-5; D is undetermined. With 6 bases removed from V and 0 bases from J, the gap between germline ends came to 10 bases. Germline CDR1 and CDR2: SGHDT and YYEEEE. The CDR3 runs 14 residues.

Notes on this clone: One end of the junction is discordant with germline, which a read error may explain. The rearrangement joins TRBV29-1 to TRBJ2-2, with a possible D match to TRBD1 (6 bases). The germline gives CDR1 SQVTM, CDR2 ANQGSEA. This CDR3 has 15 residues. The CDR3 loop reads CSVEGTPANTGELFF. The CDR3 DNA is TGCAGCGTCGAAGGGACACCCGCGAACACCGGGGAGCTGTTTTTT.

This chain uses TRBV5-4 with TRBJ2-1, with 10 bases identical to TRBD2. V gave up 0 bases and J gave up 6 bases; unmatched junction bases: 3. The CDR3 sequence is 15 residues long. CDR1 SGHNT and CDR2 YYREEE come from the germline V gene (reference sequence). CDR3 nucleotide sequence: TGTGCCAGCAGCTTGGGTTTAGCGGGGGGCAATGAGCAGTTCTTC. Protein product: CASSLGLAGGNEQFF.

The chain uses TRBV5-1 and TRBJ2-5; D possibly corresponds to TRBD2 (6 bases). Germline V gives CDR1 SGHRS, CDR2 YFSETQ. V was cut by 0 bases and J by 1 base, with 13 bases left in between. The CDR3 is 16 amino acids. Here the CDR3 reads CASSLGGGEAQETQYF. The CDR3 nucleotides read TGCGCCAGCAGCTTGGGAGGTGGGGAGGCCCAAGAGACCCAGTACTTC.

The chain employs TRBV6-5 and TRBJ2-3; the D is unclear. The V end was cut by 4 bases, the J end by 6 bases, with 14 bases between. The CDR3 length is 14 residues. The germline CDR1 and CDR2 sequences are MNHEY and SVGAGI. The CDR3 protein is CASSSSSRPDTQYF. As DNA, the CDR3 is TGTGCCAGCAGTTCCAGCTCCCGGCCTGATACGCAGTATTTT.

The chain recombines TRBV14 with TRBJ2-7; a possible D gene is TRBD2 (5 bases). Germline assignment: CDR1 SGHDN and CDR2 FVKESK. The CDR3 spans 18 residues. Trimming took 3 bases from V and 5 from J, leaving 26 bases between them. Here the CDR3 reads CASSHLVGEGPHRNEQYF. In nucleotides, the CDR3 is TGTGCCAGCAGCCACCTGGTAGGAGAGGGCCCCCATAGGAACGAGCAGTACTTC.

The V call is TRBV19, the J call TRBJ2-1; D is perhaps TRBD1 or TRBD2 (5 bases each). The V and J ends lost 6 bases and 0 bases respectively, with 9 bases between them. CDR1 and CDR2 from the germline V gene are LNHDA and SQIVND (reference sequence). The CDR3 totals 14 residues. The CDR3 reads CASSPGSSYNEQFF. The CDR3 DNA follows: TGTGCCAGTAGCCCAGGGAGCTCCTACAATGAGCAGTTCTTC. Filled out from reference TRBV19 and TRBJ2-1, the complete variable domain reads DGGITQSPKYLFRKEGQNVTLSCEQNLNHDAMYWYRQDPGQGLRLIYYSQIVNDFQKGDIAEGYSVSREKKESFPLTVTSAQKNPTAFYLCASSPGSSYNEQFFGPGTRLTVL.

The sample holds one count of this clone. V is TRBV24-1 and J is TRBJ2-3; 10 positions agree with TRBD2. The CDR3 covers 15 residues. J was trimmed by 7 bases and V by 4 bases; bases with no gene match: 7. The germline V gene encodes CDR1 KGHDR and CDR2 SFDVKD. The chain's CDR3 is CATSDKGLAVHTQYF. The CDR3 DNA sequence: TGTGCCACCAGTGACAAAGGACTAGCGGTCCATACGCAGTATTTT.

The chain is built from TRBV28 and TRBJ2-1; 10 bases agree with TRBD2. Trimming cost V 2 bases and J 6 bases; bases outside gene matches: 10. This CDR3 has 17 amino acids. Germline V gives CDR1 MDHEN, CDR2 SYDVKM. CDR3 protein: CASSLPLAGGPRNEQFF. The DNA of the CDR3 is TGTGCCAGCAGTTTACCTTTAGCGGGGGGCCCCCGCAATGAGCAGTTCTTC. Full variable domain (rest looked up from reference TRBV28 and TRBJ2-1): DVKVTQSSRYLVKRTGEKVFLECVQDMDHENMFWYRQDPGLGLRLIYFSYDVKMKEKGDIPEGYSVSREKKERFSLILESASTNQTSMYLCASSLPLAGGPRNEQFFGPGTRLTVL.

CDR3: CASSAAGAAYEQYF. CDR3 nucleotide sequence: TGTGCCAGCAGCGCAGCGGGGGCAGCCTACGAGCAGTACTTC. The chain has TRBV5-4 and TRBJ2-7, with TRBD2 identical over 8 bases. Germline loops: CDR1 SGHNT, CDR2 YYREEE (reference sequence). Losses at the gene ends were 4 bases for V and 2 bases for J; bases not matched to a gene: 5. The CDR3 totals 14 residues.

The chain combines TRBV7-3 with TRBJ2-7; either TRBD1 or TRBD2 may supply D (5 bases each). Trimming took 5 bases from V and 0 from J, leaving 17 bases between them. The CDR3 length is 16 residues. Germline values: CDR1 SGHTA, CDR2 FQGTGA. CDR3 loop: CASSPTGDANSYEQYF. CDR3 DNA: TGTGCCAGCAGCCCGACCGGGGACGCCAACTCCTACGAGCAGTACTTC.

CDR3 loop: CASSLDRGQTYEQYF. The DNA for the CDR3 is TGTGCCAGCAGCTTAGACAGGGGGCAGACTTACGAGCAGTACTTC. This sequence joins TRBV11-2 and TRBJ2-7, with 8 positions matching TRBD1. The CDR3 length is 15 residues. The V gene's germline CDR1 is SGHAT and CDR2 FQNNGV. The junction had 5 bases not matched to a gene; V was cut back by 0 bases and J by 4 bases.

This chain uses TRBV27 with TRBJ2-7, with 11 bases that match TRBD2. V shed 6 bases, J shed 4 bases, and the junction held 8 bases outside the gene matches. The CDR3 covers 15 residues. In germline, CDR1 is MNHEY, CDR2 SMNVEV (reference sequence). The CDR3: CASSRPLAGEYEQYF. CDR3 sequence (DNA): TGTGCCAGCAGCCGCCCACTAGCGGGGGAGTACGAGCAGTACTTC.